This T cell receptor beta chain emerged from a study of blood T cell repertoires in COVID-19. In the study overall: Material from acute and convalescent COVID-19 was sourced from the United States, Italy and Spain. PBMCs, B-cell-depleted T cells, or T cells were the source of the cDNA or gDNA that made up the material.

Under the authors' procedure: Estimated nucleated cell counts came from reference gene primer amplification. Sequencing was performed with immunoSEQ multiplex PCR; in TCRdb, only in-frame clones are kept and a portion is missing. The DNA was the basis for D and trimming; V, J and clone size are from that table. In the table there are approximately 400,000 clones, roughly 90% of which are singletons. V lost 2 bases and J lost 7, with 12 bases in between. The length of the CDR3 is 13 residues. Germline V lookup: CDR1 SGHTS, CDR2 YDEGEE. The source is a man aged 35 to 55 with acute or convalescent COVID-19. The rearrangement links TRBV5-8 to TRBJ2-5, with D maybe TRBD2 (6 bases). Input material: peripheral blood. The CDR3 protein is CASSFGLAATQYF. CDR3 bases: TGTGCCAGCAGCTTTGGATTAGCGGCGACCCAGTACTTC.